The rows below give T cell receptor beta chains drawn from one sample of a study of T cells in Graves' hyperthyroidism and ophthalmopathy. TCRdb called the multiplex PCR reads again in MiXCR, with one record for every CDR3 protein. Found here are over 400,000 distinct CDR3 sequences, 20% to 25% of them singletons; the top ten hold roughly 49%. What was sequenced was blood. These receptors came from a woman between 65 and 79 years old with Graves' ophthalmopathy. CDR3s include the opening cysteine and the closing phenylalanine or tryptophan. A D gene is named only where the DNA matches it firmly.

d_call,v_call,cdr3_aa
.,TRBV7-2,CASSLPGQMGEQYF
TRBD1,TRBV27,CASSHRQGYSYEQYF
TRBD1,TRBV5-5,CASSRRQGTYNEQFF
.,TRBV3-2,CASSQEGTSGYEQYF
.,TRBV18,CASSVGQPDEASF
TRBD2,TRBV11-2,CASSPTSGSVTGELFF
.,TRBV20-1,CSARKLGYYNEQFF
TRBD2,TRBV19,CASSNWWGPSGSTGELFF
.,TRBV24-1,CATSGIGGTEAFF
TRBD2,TRBV7-6,CASRATSASTDTQYF
.,TRBV6-1,CAITDRNTEAFF
.,TRBV9,CASSVDQGVGEKLFF
TRBD2,TRBV20-1,CSASGGVKGQYF
.,TRBV5-8,CASSLMFGDSNQPQHF
.,TRBV20-1,CSAREGSNTEAFF
.,TRBV20-1,CSARVMGLTDTQYF
.,TRBV10-2,CASTSQGQKNIQYF
TRBD1,TRBV7-8,CASRRDRVSNSNQPQHF
.,TRBV30,CAWTRGDSYEQYF
.,TRBV25-1,CASSGGIATDTQYF
.,TRBV19,CASSISGSSYEQYF
TRBD2,TRBV20-1,CSASGLADYKQYF
TRBD2,TRBV6-2/TRBV6-3,CASSPASGNGNEQFF
.,TRBV12-5,CASGLVGPGGVTQYF
TRBD2,TRBV7-3,CASSSTSGMYNEQFF
TRBD2,TRBV30,CAWSPGLAGADTQYF
.,TRBV14,CAGRKASEGTGELFF
.,TRBV7-3,CASSRTSESLEQFF
TRBD2,TRBV5-1,CASSPNLAGGTDTQYF
.,TRBV28,CASSLSRIEGYGYTF
.,TRBV6-1,CASSEALGDIREKLFF
.,TRBV20-1,CSARDLHSGGMFYEQYF
.,TRBV3-1,CASSSRAGSGYTF
TRBD1,TRBV2,CASSEVYRGQETQYF
.,TRBV4-1,CASSQDEGLGTEAFF
.,TRBV28,CASSFLTQPQHF
TRBD1,TRBV10-3,CAIRGTEDSPLHF
TRBD1,TRBV3-1,CASSQDPRGFETQYF
.,TRBV11-2,CASSLNRSDKYEQYF